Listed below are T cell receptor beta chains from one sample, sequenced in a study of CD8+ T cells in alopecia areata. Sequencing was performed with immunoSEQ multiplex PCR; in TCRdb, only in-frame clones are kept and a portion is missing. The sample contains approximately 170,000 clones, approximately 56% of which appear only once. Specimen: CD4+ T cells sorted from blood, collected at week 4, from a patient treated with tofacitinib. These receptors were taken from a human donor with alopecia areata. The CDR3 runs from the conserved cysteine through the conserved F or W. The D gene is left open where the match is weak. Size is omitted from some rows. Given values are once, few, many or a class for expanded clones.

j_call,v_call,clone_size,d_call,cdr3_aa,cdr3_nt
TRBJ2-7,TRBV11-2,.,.,CASSLLPEGRYEQYF,TGTGCCAGCAGCTTACTGCCGGAGGGCCGGTACGAGCAGTACTTC
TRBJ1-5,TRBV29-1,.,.,CSGLGRNNQPQHF,TGCAGCGGCTTGGGGCGCAACAATCAGCCCCAGCATTTT
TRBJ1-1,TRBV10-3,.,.,CAIKGGNTEAFF,TGTGCCATCAAGGGTGGGAACACTGAAGCTTTCTTT
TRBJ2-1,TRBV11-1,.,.,CASSLGYNEQFF,TGTGCCAGCAGCTTAGGATACAATGAGCAGTTCTTC
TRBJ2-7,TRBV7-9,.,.,CASSLGTSTYEQYF,TGTGCCAGCAGCTTAGGCACCAGCACCTACGAGCAGTACTTC
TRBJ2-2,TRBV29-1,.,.,CSVQDYGGELFF,TGCAGCGTTCAGGATTATGGCGGGGAGCTGTTTTTT
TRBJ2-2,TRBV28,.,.,CASSLPRRGNTGELFF,TGTGCCAGCAGTCTCCCCCGGAGGGGGAACACCGGGGAGCTGTTTTTT
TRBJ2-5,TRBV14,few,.,CASSRAAGLGETQYF,TGTGCCAGCAGCCGGGCGGCCGGGCTAGGAGAGACCCAGTACTTC
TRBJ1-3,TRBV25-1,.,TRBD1,CASSENRGLNTIYF,TGTGCCAGCAGTGAAAACAGGGGGCTGAACACCATATATTTT
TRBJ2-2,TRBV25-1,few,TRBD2,CASLGTSVNTGELFF,TGTGCCAGCCTCGGGACTAGCGTGAACACCGGGGAGCTGTTTTTT
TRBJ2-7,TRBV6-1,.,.,CASRNSPYVEQYF,TGTGCCAGCCGAAATAGCCCCTACGTGGAGCAGTACTTC
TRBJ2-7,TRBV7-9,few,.,CASWGVSSYEQYF,TGTGCCAGCTGGGGGGTCAGCTCCTACGAGCAGTACTTC
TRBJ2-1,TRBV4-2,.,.,CASSQAGNEQFF,TGTGCCAGCAGCCAAGCGGGCAATGAGCAGTTCTTC
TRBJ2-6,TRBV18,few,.,CASSPENVLTF,TGTGCCAGCTCACCAGAGAACGTCCTGACTTTC
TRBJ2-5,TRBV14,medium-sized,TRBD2,CASSRTSGIVETQYF,TGTGCCAGCAGCCGAACTAGCGGGATCGTGGAGACCCAGTACTTC
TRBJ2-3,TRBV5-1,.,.,CASSSLAGLTDTQYF,TGCGCCAGCAGCTCCCTGGCGGGATTAACAGATACGCAGTATTTT
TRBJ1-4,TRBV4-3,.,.,CASSQLNGKLFF,TGCGCCAGCAGCCAACTCAACGGAAAACTGTTTTTT
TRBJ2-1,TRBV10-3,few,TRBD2,CAISATSGRYFNEQFF,TGTGCCATCAGTGCGACTAGCGGGAGATATTTCAATGAGCAGTTCTTC
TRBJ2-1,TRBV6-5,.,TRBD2,CASAGLAGRHEQFF,TGTGCCAGCGCGGGGCTAGCGGGGCGTCATGAGCAGTTCTTC
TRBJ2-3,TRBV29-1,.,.,CSVEGSTDTQYF,TGCAGCGTTGAAGGAAGCACAGATACGCAGTATTTT
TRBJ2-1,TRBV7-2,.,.,CASSPRASAYNEQFF,TGTGCCAGCAGCCCTCGGGCTAGCGCCTACAATGAGCAGTTCTTC
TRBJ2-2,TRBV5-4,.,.,CASRESTSNTGELFF,TGTGCTTCGAGAGAATCCACTTCGAACACCGGGGAGCTGTTTTTT
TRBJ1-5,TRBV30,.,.,CAWSAGSQPQHF,TGTGCCTGGAGTGCAGGGAGCCAGCCCCAGCATTTT
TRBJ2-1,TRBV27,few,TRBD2,CASSLRFLKWLAGNQGSYNEQFF,TGTGCCAGCAGTCTCCGTTTCTTAAAGTGGCTAGCGGGAAATCAGGGCTCCTACAATGAGCAGTTCTTC
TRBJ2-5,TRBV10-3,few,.,CAISEGGPETQYF,TGTGCCATCAGTGAGGGCGGACCGGAGACCCAGTACTTC
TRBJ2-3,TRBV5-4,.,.,CASSLGGGRLSTDTQYF,TGTGCCAGCAGCTTGGGGGGGGGCCGGCTAAGCACAGATACGCAGTATTTT
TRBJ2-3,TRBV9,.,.,CASSVGLTSRTDTQYF,TGTGCCAGCAGCGTAGGACTTACCTCCCGCACAGATACGCAGTATTTT
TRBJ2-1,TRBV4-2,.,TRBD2,CASSQEGLVGNEQFF,TGTGCCAGCAGCCAAGAAGGACTAGTCGGCAATGAGCAGTTCTTC
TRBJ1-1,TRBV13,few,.,CASGAVRSEAFF,TGTGCCAGCGGGGCAGTGAGGTCTGAAGCTTTCTTT
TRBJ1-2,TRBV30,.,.,CAWGDTPTGYTF,TGTGCCTGGGGGGACACCCCCACGGGCTACACCTTC
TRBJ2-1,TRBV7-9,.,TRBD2,CASSLELASGSREQFF,TGTGCCAGCAGCTTAGAGCTTGCTAGCGGGAGCCGTGAGCAGTTCTTC
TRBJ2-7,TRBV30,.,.,CAWSPRLAYEQYF,TGTGCCTGGAGCCCACGTTTGGCCTACGAGCAGTACTTC
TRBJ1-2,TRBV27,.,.,CASSFRSGEGGYTF,TGTGCCAGCAGTTTCCGGTCAGGGGAGGGCGGCTACACCTTC
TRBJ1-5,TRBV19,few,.,CASSIGQAGQPQHF,TGTGCCAGTAGTATAGGCCAGGCCGGTCAGCCCCAGCATTTT
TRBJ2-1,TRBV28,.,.,CASRSGTPNEQFF,TGTGCCAGTCGATCCGGGACGCCGAATGAGCAGTTCTTC
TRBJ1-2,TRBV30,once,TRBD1,CAWGFTGVYGYTF,TGTGCCTGGGGATTCACAGGGGTCTATGGCTACACCTTC
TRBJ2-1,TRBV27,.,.,CASSPAGTYNEQFF,TGTGCCAGCAGTCCCGCGGGCACCTACAATGAGCAGTTCTTC
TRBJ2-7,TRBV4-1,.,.,CASSQGTALEQYF,TGTGCCAGCAGCCAAGGGACTGCTCTCGAGCAGTACTTC
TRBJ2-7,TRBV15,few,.,CATSRRRDLADEQYF,TGTGCCACCAGCAGGAGGAGGGACCTAGCTGACGAGCAGTACTTC
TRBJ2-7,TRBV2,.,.,CASSPGRDEQYF,TGTGCCAGCAGCCCCGGCAGGGACGAGCAGTACTTC